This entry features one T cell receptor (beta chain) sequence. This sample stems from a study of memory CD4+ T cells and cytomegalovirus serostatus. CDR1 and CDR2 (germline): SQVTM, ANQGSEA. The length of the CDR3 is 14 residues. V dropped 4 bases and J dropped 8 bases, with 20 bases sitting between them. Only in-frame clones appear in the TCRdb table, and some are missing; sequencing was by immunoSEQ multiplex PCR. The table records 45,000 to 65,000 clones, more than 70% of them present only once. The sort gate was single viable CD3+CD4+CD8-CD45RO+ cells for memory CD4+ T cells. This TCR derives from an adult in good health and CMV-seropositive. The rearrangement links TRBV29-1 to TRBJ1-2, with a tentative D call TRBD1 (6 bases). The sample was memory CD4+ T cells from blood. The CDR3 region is CSVGGPGDLRGYTF. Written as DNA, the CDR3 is TGCAGCGTTGGAGGTCCAGGGGATCTGAGAGGCTACACCTTC.